The rows below give T cell receptor beta chains drawn from one sample of a study of cytomegalovirus exposure and HLA in healthy donors. Profiling relied on immunoSEQ multiplex PCR, and the TCRdb table lists in-frame clones only, not all of them. This table holds some 120,000 clones, about 73% found once. Sequencing was done on a sample of PBMCs. These receptors were taken from a woman aged 35 to 49 in good health and CMV-seronegative. CDR3s include the opening cysteine and the closing phenylalanine or tryptophan. A D gene is named only where the DNA matches it firmly. Some rows mark clone size as missing; the rest say once, few, many or name a class of expanded clone.

J gene: TRBJ2-7; V gene: TRBV4-2; D gene: TRBD2; clone size: -; CDR3 DNA: TGTGCCAGCAGCCAAGAACTAGCGGGAGACCGGCTCCTGTACTTC; CDR3 protein: CASSQELAGDRLLYF
J gene: TRBJ2-5; V gene: TRBV14; D gene: TRBD1; clone size: -; CDR3 DNA: TGTGCCAGCAGCCAAGAACTTGGACAGGGGGCGGGAGAGACCCAGTACTTC; CDR3 protein: CASSQELGQGAGETQYF
J gene: TRBJ2-2; V gene: TRBV9; D gene: -; clone size: once; CDR3 DNA: TGTGCCAGCAGCGTAGATTTGCCAGGGGACACCGGGGAGCTGTTTTTT; CDR3 protein: CASSVDLPGDTGELFF
J gene: TRBJ2-6; V gene: TRBV5-4; D gene: -; clone size: -; CDR3 DNA: TGTGCCAGCAGCTTTATCCTCGTCCGCTCTGGGGCCAACGTCCTGACTTTC; CDR3 protein: CASSFILVRSGANVLTF
J gene: TRBJ1-2; V gene: TRBV4-3; D gene: -; clone size: -; CDR3 DNA: TGCGCCAGCAGCCCTTCCCGACACCAGATTTATGGCTACACCTTC; CDR3 protein: CASSPSRHQIYGYTF
J gene: TRBJ1-3; V gene: TRBV5-6; D gene: -; clone size: once; CDR3 DNA: TGTGCCAGCAGCTTAGTACAGGGAAGGACCCTAAGCTCTGGAAACACCATATATTTT; CDR3 protein: CASSLVQGRTLSSGNTIYF
J gene: TRBJ1-3; V gene: TRBV5-1; D gene: TRBD1; clone size: -; CDR3 DNA: TGCGCCAGCAGCGGACAGGGGTCTTCCGGACTTGGCGGAAACACCATATATTTT; CDR3 protein: CASSGQGSSGLGGNTIYF
J gene: TRBJ2-6; V gene: TRBV28; D gene: TRBD2; clone size: -; CDR3 DNA: TGTGCCAGCACGACAGCGGGAGTCGTCACTGGGGCCAACGTCCTGACTTTC; CDR3 protein: CASTTAGVVTGANVLTF
J gene: TRBJ1-1; V gene: TRBV7-2; D gene: TRBD1; clone size: -; CDR3 DNA: TGTGCCAGCGGGACAGGGGCTAAGAACACTGAAGCTTTCTTT; CDR3 protein: CASGTGAKNTEAFF
J gene: TRBJ2-2; V gene: TRBV4-3; D gene: -; clone size: -; CDR3 DNA: TGCGCCAGCTCTCTGGGGGGAGGAGCCGGGGAGCTGTTTTTT; CDR3 protein: CASSLGGGAGELFF
J gene: TRBJ2-2; V gene: TRBV29-1; D gene: -; clone size: -; CDR3 DNA: TGCAGCGTTGAACGGGGGACCGGGGAGCTGTTTTTT; CDR3 protein: CSVERGTGELFF
J gene: TRBJ2-3; V gene: TRBV4-1; D gene: -; clone size: once; CDR3 DNA: TGCGCCAGCAGCCACGGAGGGCGACGGCGGGGCTCTAGCACAGATACGCAGTATTTT; CDR3 protein: CASSHGGRRRGSSTDTQYF
J gene: TRBJ1-4; V gene: TRBV4-2; D gene: -; clone size: -; CDR3 DNA: TGTGCCAGCAGCCAAGATCTAACGGGACACCGGGGTGAAAAACTGTTTTTT; CDR3 protein: CASSQDLTGHRGEKLFF
J gene: TRBJ1-1; V gene: TRBV4-3; D gene: TRBD1; clone size: -; CDR3 DNA: TGCGCCAGCAGCCGCGATCCCGGGACGGAAACAGGGGGAGAAGCTTTCTTT; CDR3 protein: CASSRDPGTETGGEAFF
J gene: TRBJ2-3; V gene: TRBV19; D gene: TRBD1; clone size: -; CDR3 DNA: TGTGCCAGTAGTAGGTACGGGACAGCAAGCACAGATACGCAGTATTTT; CDR3 protein: CASSRYGTASTDTQYF
J gene: TRBJ2-2; V gene: TRBV25-1; D gene: -; clone size: -; CDR3 DNA: TGTGCCAGCAGTGACCGGACCGGGGAGCTGTTTTTT; CDR3 protein: CASSDRTGELFF
J gene: TRBJ1-2; V gene: TRBV16; D gene: -; clone size: -; CDR3 DNA: TGTGCCAGCAGCCAATTGAAGGCGGGTTGGGGCTACACCTTC; CDR3 protein: CASSQLKAGWGYTF
J gene: TRBJ2-4; V gene: TRBV6-5; D gene: TRBD1; clone size: -; CDR3 DNA: TGTGCCAGCAGTTACGGACAGGGTTGGGCCAAAAACATTCAGTACTTC; CDR3 protein: CASSYGQGWAKNIQYF
J gene: TRBJ1-5; V gene: TRBV30; D gene: -; clone size: -; CDR3 DNA: TGTGCCTGGAGAGAGGGTTTGGGCAATCAGCCCCAGCATTTT; CDR3 protein: CAWREGLGNQPQHF
J gene: TRBJ2-1; V gene: TRBV9; D gene: TRBD1; clone size: -; CDR3 DNA: TGTGCCAGCAGCGTGGCGGACAGGGATCTATATGAGCAGTTCTTC; CDR3 protein: CASSVADRDLYEQFF
J gene: TRBJ2-3; V gene: TRBV29-1; D gene: TRBD2; clone size: -; CDR3 DNA: TGCAGCGTTGAAGCGGGGGGGCAAAGCACAGATACGCAGTATTTT; CDR3 protein: CSVEAGGQSTDTQYF
J gene: TRBJ2-1; V gene: TRBV13; D gene: TRBD2; clone size: few; CDR3 DNA: TGTGCCAGCATGCTCGCAGGACTAGCGGGAAGGTCCCCGGATAATGAGCAGTTCTTC; CDR3 protein: CASMLAGLAGRSPDNEQFF
J gene: TRBJ2-1; V gene: TRBV30; D gene: TRBD2; clone size: -; CDR3 DNA: TGTGCCTGGAGTGTAGGGGCTAGCGGCCACAATGAGCAGTTCTTC; CDR3 protein: CAWSVGASGHNEQFF
J gene: TRBJ2-1; V gene: TRBV5-6; D gene: TRBD2; clone size: few; CDR3 DNA: TGTGCCAGCAGCTTAACCTCCGGGGGGGCGGGGGTCTTC; CDR3 protein: CASSLTSGGAGVF
J gene: TRBJ1-2; V gene: TRBV19; D gene: -; clone size: -; CDR3 DNA: TGTGCCAGTAGTATAATCCGGGGGTGGAAGAATGGCTACACCTTC; CDR3 protein: CASSIIRGWKNGYTF
J gene: TRBJ2-7; V gene: TRBV30; D gene: -; clone size: -; CDR3 DNA: TGTGCCTGGACTAGGGAGCAACCAACCTACGAGCAGTACTTC; CDR3 protein: CAWTREQPTYEQYF
J gene: TRBJ1-2; V gene: TRBV29-1; D gene: -; clone size: -; CDR3 DNA: TGCAGCGTTGAGGGGGGGAACAGCGGCTATGGCTACACCTTC; CDR3 protein: CSVEGGNSGYGYTF
J gene: TRBJ1-1; V gene: TRBV9; D gene: -; clone size: -; CDR3 DNA: TGTGCCAGCAGCGTAGATCCGGTCTCTGAAGCTTTCTTT; CDR3 protein: CASSVDPVSEAFF
J gene: TRBJ2-5; V gene: TRBV7-9; D gene: -; clone size: -; CDR3 DNA: TGTGCCAGCAGCTTAGCGGGGGGAGAGACCCAGTACTTC; CDR3 protein: CASSLAGGETQYF
J gene: TRBJ1-6; V gene: TRBV4-3; D gene: -; clone size: once; CDR3 DNA: TGCGCCAGCAGCCAAGCGGACAGATCTGATGATTCACCCCTCCACTTT; CDR3 protein: CASSQADRSDDSPLHF
J gene: TRBJ2-5; V gene: TRBV11-1; D gene: TRBD2; clone size: -; CDR3 DNA: TGTGCCAGCAGCTCCAGGACTAGTTCAGAGACCCAGTACTTC; CDR3 protein: CASSSRTSSETQYF
J gene: TRBJ1-4; V gene: TRBV25-1; D gene: TRBD1; clone size: few; CDR3 DNA: TGTGCCAGCAGTGATCAAGGGGGCGGAGGGGAAAAACTGTTTTTT; CDR3 protein: CASSDQGGGGEKLFF
J gene: TRBJ1-2; V gene: TRBV4-2; D gene: -; clone size: few; CDR3 DNA: TGTGCCAGCAGCCAAGACAGGGAAGCCTATGGCTACACCTTC; CDR3 protein: CASSQDREAYGYTF
J gene: TRBJ1-4; V gene: TRBV19; D gene: TRBD1; clone size: -; CDR3 DNA: TGTGCCAGTAGTATTGGTGGGACAGGGGATGAAAAACTGTTTTTT; CDR3 protein: CASSIGGTGDEKLFF
J gene: TRBJ2-7; V gene: TRBV9; D gene: -; clone size: -; CDR3 DNA: TGTGCCAGCAGCCCGGCGGGGTCCTACGAGCAGTACTTC; CDR3 protein: CASSPAGSYEQYF
J gene: TRBJ1-6; V gene: TRBV12-5; D gene: -; clone size: -; CDR3 DNA: TGTGCTAGTGGTTTGGGACAGACTAATTCACCCCTCCACTTT; CDR3 protein: CASGLGQTNSPLHF
J gene: TRBJ2-7; V gene: TRBV4-3; D gene: -; clone size: many; CDR3 DNA: TGCGCCAGCAGCCAAGATGGTGGGACTCCCTCCTACGAGCAGTACTTC; CDR3 protein: CASSQDGGTPSYEQYF
J gene: TRBJ2-5; V gene: TRBV19; D gene: TRBD1; clone size: -; CDR3 DNA: TGTGCCAGTAGTGCCCGGGACAGGGGCGTCGGCGAGACCCAGTACTTC; CDR3 protein: CASSARDRGVGETQYF
J gene: TRBJ1-1; V gene: TRBV7-3; D gene: TRBD1; clone size: -; CDR3 DNA: TGTGCCAGCAGCACCGGGACAGGGGGATACACTGAAGCTTTCTTT; CDR3 protein: CASSTGTGGYTEAFF
J gene: TRBJ1-2; V gene: TRBV5-4; D gene: TRBD1; clone size: -; CDR3 DNA: TGTGCCAGCAGCGCTGGACAGGGGCACCCGGGGTACACCTTC; CDR3 protein: CASSAGQGHPGYTF
J gene: TRBJ1-5; V gene: TRBV6-5; D gene: -; clone size: -; CDR3 DNA: TGTGCCAGCAGACCGGACAGCGTCAATCAACCCCAGCATTTT; CDR3 protein: CASRPDSVNQPQHF
J gene: TRBJ1-2; V gene: TRBV7-2; D gene: TRBD1; clone size: few; CDR3 DNA: TGTGCCAGCAGCTTAGGACAGGGCCTGAATTATGGCTACACCTTC; CDR3 protein: CASSLGQGLNYGYTF
J gene: TRBJ2-3; V gene: TRBV6-1; D gene: TRBD1; clone size: few; CDR3 DNA: TGTGCCAGCAGTGACAGGACAGGGGGGATTCTATCCGATACGCAGTATTTT; CDR3 protein: CASSDRTGGILSDTQYF
J gene: TRBJ2-1; V gene: TRBV18; D gene: TRBD2; clone size: -; CDR3 DNA: TGTGCCAGCTCACCATGGCTAGCGGAGAACAATGAGCAGTTCTTC; CDR3 protein: CASSPWLAENNEQFF
J gene: TRBJ2-5; V gene: TRBV5-4; D gene: TRBD1; clone size: -; CDR3 DNA: TGTGCCAGCAGCCTCGGACAGGGACAAGAGACCCAGTACTTC; CDR3 protein: CASSLGQGQETQYF
J gene: TRBJ2-7; V gene: TRBV5-6; D gene: -; clone size: -; CDR3 DNA: TGTGCCAGCAGCTCCGGTGGGGGGGGCGGCTACGAGCAGTACTTC; CDR3 protein: CASSSGGGGGYEQYF
J gene: TRBJ1-5; V gene: TRBV30; D gene: -; clone size: -; CDR3 DNA: TGTGCCTGGAGTGCCCTCGGAGGGTGGAGTAGAAATCAGCCCCAGCATTTT; CDR3 protein: CAWSALGGWSRNQPQHF
J gene: TRBJ2-7; V gene: TRBV5-1; D gene: -; clone size: -; CDR3 DNA: TGCGCCAGCAGCCTGCCAGGACAAGAGCAGTACTTC; CDR3 protein: CASSLPGQEQYF
J gene: TRBJ1-1; V gene: TRBV9; D gene: -; clone size: -; CDR3 DNA: TGTGCCAGCAGCGTAGATTCCGGGGGAAGCTGGGCTTTCTTT; CDR3 protein: CASSVDSGGSWAFF
J gene: TRBJ2-3; V gene: TRBV11-2; D gene: TRBD2; clone size: -; CDR3 DNA: TGTGCCAGCAGCGTTGGACTAGCGGGGACAGATACGCAGTATTTT; CDR3 protein: CASSVGLAGTDTQYF